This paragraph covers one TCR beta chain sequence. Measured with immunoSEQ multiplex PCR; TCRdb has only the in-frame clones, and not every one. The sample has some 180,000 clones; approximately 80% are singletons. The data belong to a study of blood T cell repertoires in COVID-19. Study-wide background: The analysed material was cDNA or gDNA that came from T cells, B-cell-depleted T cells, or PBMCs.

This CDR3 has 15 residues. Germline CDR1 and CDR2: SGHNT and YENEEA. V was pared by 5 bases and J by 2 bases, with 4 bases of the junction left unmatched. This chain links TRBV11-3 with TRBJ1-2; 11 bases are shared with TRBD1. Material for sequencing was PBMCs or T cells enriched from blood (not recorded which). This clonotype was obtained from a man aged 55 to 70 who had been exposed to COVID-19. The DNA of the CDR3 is TGTGCCAGCAGCCGGGGACAGGGGGGGAACTATGGCTACACCTTC. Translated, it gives CASSRGQGGNYGYTF. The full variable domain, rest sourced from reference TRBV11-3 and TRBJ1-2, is EAGVVQSPRYKIIEKKQPVAFWCNPISGHNTLYWYLQNLGQGPELLIRYENEEAVDDSQLPKDRFSAERLKGVDSTLKIQPAELGDSAVYLCASSRGQGGNYGYTFGSGTRLTVV.